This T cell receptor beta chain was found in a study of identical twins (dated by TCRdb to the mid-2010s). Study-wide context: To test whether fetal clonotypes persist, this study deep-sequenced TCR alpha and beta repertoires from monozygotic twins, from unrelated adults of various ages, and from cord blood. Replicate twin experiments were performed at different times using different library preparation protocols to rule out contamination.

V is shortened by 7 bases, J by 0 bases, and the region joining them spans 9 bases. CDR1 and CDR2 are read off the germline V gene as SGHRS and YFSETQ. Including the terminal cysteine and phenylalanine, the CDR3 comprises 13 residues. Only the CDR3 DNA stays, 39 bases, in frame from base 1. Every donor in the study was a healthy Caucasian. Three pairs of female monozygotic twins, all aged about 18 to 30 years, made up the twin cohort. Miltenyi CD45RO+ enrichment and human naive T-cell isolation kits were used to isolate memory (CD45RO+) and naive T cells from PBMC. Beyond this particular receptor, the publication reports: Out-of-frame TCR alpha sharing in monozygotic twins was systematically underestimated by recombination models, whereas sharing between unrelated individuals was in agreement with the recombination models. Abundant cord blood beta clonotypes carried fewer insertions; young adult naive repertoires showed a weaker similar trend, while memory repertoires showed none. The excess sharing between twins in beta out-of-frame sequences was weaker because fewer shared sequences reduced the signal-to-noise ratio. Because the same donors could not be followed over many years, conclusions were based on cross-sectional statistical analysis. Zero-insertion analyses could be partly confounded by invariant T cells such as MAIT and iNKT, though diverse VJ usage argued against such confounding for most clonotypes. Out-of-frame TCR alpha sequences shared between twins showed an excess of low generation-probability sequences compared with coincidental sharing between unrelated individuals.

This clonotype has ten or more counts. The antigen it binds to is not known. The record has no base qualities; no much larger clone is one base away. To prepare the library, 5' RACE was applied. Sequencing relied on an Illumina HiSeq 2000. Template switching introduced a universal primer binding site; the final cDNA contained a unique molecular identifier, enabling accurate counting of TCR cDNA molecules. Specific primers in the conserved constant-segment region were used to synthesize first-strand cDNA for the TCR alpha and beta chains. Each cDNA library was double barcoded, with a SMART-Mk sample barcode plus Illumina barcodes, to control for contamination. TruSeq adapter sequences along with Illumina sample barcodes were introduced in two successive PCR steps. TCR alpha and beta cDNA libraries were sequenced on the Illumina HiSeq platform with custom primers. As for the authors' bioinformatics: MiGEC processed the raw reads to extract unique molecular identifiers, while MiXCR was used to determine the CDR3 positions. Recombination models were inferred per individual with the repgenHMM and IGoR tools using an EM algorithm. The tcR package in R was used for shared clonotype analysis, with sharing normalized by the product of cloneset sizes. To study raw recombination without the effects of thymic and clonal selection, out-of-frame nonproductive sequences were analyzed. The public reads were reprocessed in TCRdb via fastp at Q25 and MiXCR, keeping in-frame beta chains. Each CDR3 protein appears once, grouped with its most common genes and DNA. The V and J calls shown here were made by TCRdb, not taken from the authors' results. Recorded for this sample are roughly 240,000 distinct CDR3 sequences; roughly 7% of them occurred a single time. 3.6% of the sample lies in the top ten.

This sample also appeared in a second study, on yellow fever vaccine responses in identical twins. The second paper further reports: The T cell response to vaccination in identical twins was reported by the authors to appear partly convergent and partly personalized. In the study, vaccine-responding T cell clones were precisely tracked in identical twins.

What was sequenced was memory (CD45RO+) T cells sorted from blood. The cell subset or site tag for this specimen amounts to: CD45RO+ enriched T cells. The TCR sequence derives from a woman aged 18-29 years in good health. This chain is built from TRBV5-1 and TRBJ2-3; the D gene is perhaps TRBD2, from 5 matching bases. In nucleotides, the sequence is TGCGCCAGCCGGGGTACTAGCACAGATACGCAGTATTTT. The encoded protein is CASRGTSTDTQYF.